Below, 28 T cell receptor beta chains from the same sample are listed, as sequenced in a study of chemoradiotherapy in HPV16-positive cancers. Here immunoSEQ multiplex PCR was the method, and the copy in TCRdb shows in-frame clones only, minus some. The sample lists approximately 12,000 clones, 76% seen once, with 2% to 2.5% in the top ten. This specimen was taken from a patient who underwent chemoradiotherapy. The receptors stem from a human donor with HPV-associated anogenital cancer.

The chain has TRBV11-2 and TRBJ1-6, with a weak D call TRBD1 (6 bases). CDR1 is SGHAT and CDR2 is FQNNGV in the germline V gene. CDR3 size: 14 residues. V lost 2 bases to trimming and J lost 7 bases, with 9 bases between them. CDR3 DNA: TGTGCCAGCAGCTTAACCCAGGGGAATTCACCCCTCCACTTT. As protein: CASSLTQGNSPLHF.

The rearrangement links TRBV2 to TRBJ1-2, with a tentative D call TRBD1 (6 bases). From germline, CDR1 is SNHLY and CDR2 FYNNEI. Trimming stripped 1 base from V and 5 bases from J, with 14 bases between. CDR3 length equals 15 residues. CDR3: CASSEGSGVRYGYTF. For the CDR3, the DNA is TGTGCCAGCAGTGAAGGGTCAGGGGTACGGTATGGCTACACCTTC.

The rearrangement joins TRBV7-8 to TRBJ1-2; the D gene is possibly TRBD1 (5 bases). Germline-derived CDR1 and CDR2 are SGHVS and FQNEAQ. This CDR3 is built from 14 residues. The V end lost 1 base, the J end lost 6 bases, and 12 bases lay between the germline ends. This CDR3 is CASSLGRGTHGYTF. In DNA form, the CDR3 reads TGTGCCAGCAGCTTAGGGCGGGGGACTCATGGCTACACCTTC.

In this sample, this clone turned up a few times. This chain uses TRBV7-9 with TRBJ1-6, with D unclear. The CDR3 is 14 amino acids. V lost 1 base and J 7 bases, leaving 8 bases between the germline ends. Germline assignment: CDR1 SEHNR and CDR2 FQNEAQ (reference sequence). CDR3 sequence (DNA): TGTGCCAGCAGCTTAGAGGTGTACAATTCACCCCTCCACTTT. As protein: CASSLEVYNSPLHF.

This clone was seen a handful of times. V gene TRBV12-5 combines with J gene TRBJ1-6; D gene unclear. The CDR3 has 12 residues. Trimming pared 5 bases from V and 9 bases from J, leaving 8 bases between. Germline V gives CDR1 LGHNT, CDR2 FRNRAP. CDR3 residues: CASGPPSSPLHF. The CDR3, as DNA: TGTGCTAGTGGTCCCCCCTCTTCACCCCTCCACTTT.

In its sample, this clone was seen a few times. The chain carries TRBV7-2 and TRBJ2-7; a weak D match, TRBD1 (6 bases). Germline lookup yields CDR1 SGHTA and CDR2 FQGNSA. The CDR3 is made up of 13 amino acids. With 4 bases removed from V and 2 bases from J, the gap between germline ends came to 9 bases. In DNA form, the CDR3 reads TGTGCCAGCAGCTCAGGGGTCGCCTACGAGCAGTACTTC. As protein: CASSSGVAYEQYF.

The CDR3 DNA reads as TGCGCCAGCAGCCCCCGACAGGGGCCCTCCTATGGCTACACCTTC. It encodes CASSPRQGPSYGYTF. The chain joins TRBV5-1 to TRBJ1-2; TRBD1 agrees at 8 bases. The CDR3 is made up of 15 amino acids. The V gene end was trimmed by 4 bases and the J gene end by 4 bases; junction bases not matched to a gene: 9. CDR1 SGHRS and CDR2 YFSETQ come from the germline V gene.

The rearrangement links TRBV5-4 to TRBJ2-1; TRBD2 might be the D (6 bases). Trimming cost V 4 bases and J 4 bases, with 18 bases left between them. This CDR3 region has 16 residues. Per the germline V gene, CDR1 is SGHNT and CDR2 is YYREEE (reference sequence). The CDR3 bases are TGTGCCAGCAGCCCCGGGCGGGACTTAACTTACAATGAGCAGTTCTTC. Translating it yields CASSPGRDLTYNEQFF.

The chain combines TRBV7-8 with TRBJ2-2; D unresolved. Trimming left V 2 bases short and J 3 bases short, with 7 bases between. Per germline, CDR1 SGHVS and CDR2 FQNEAQ. The length of the CDR3 is 14 residues. CDR3 bases: TGTGCCAGCAGCTTAAGACTCTACACCGGGGAGCTGTTTTTT. Translated, it gives CASSLRLYTGELFF.

This chain joins TRBV5-1 and TRBJ1-6; weak D call: TRBD1 (6 bases). Germline V CDR1 and CDR2: SGHRS, YFSETQ. This CDR3 comprises 17 residues. V dropped 3 bases and J dropped 8 bases, with 21 bases sitting between them. CDR3 sequence: CASSYGGGADLDSPLHF. For the CDR3, the DNA is TGCGCCAGCAGCTACGGTGGGGGGGCTGATTTGGATTCACCCCTCCACTTT. Drawing the rest from reference TRBV5-1 and TRBJ1-6, the complete variable domain is KAGVTQTPRYLIKTRGQQVTLSCSPISGHRSVSWYQQTPGQGLQFLFEYFSETQRNKGNFPGRFSGRQFSNSRSEMNVSTLELGDSALYLCASSYGGGADLDSPLHFGNGTRLTVT.

V and J are TRBV5-6 and TRBJ1-3; D unclear. The V gene's germline CDR1 is SGHDT and CDR2 YYEEEE. V lost 4 bases, J lost 0 bases, and 11 bases lay in between. The CDR3 runs 15 residues. This CDR3 is CASSSGGPSGNTIYF. CDR3 sequence (DNA): TGTGCCAGCAGCAGTGGTGGCCCCTCTGGAAACACCATATATTTT. The full variable domain, completed using reference TRBV5-6 and TRBJ1-3, is DAGVTQSPTHLIKTRGQQVTLRCSPKSGHDTVSWYQQALGQGPQFIFQYYEEEERQRGNFPDRFSGHQFPNYSSELNVNALLLGDSALYLCASSSGGPSGNTIYFGEGSWLTVV.

The table lists this clone with a few counts. The rearrangement uses TRBV5-4 and TRBJ2-2; 9 nucleotides line up with TRBD2. CDR3 length: 16 amino acids. Trimming at V came to 4 bases and at J to 2 bases, leaving 6 bases not matched to a gene. Per the germline V gene, CDR1 is SGHNT and CDR2 is YYREEE (reference sequence). CDR3: CASSPGLASNTGELFF. The CDR3 nucleotides are TGTGCCAGCAGCCCTGGACTAGCGAGTAACACCGGGGAGCTGTTTTTT.

The genes are TRBV4-2 and TRBJ2-3; D ambiguous. Trimming left V 0 bases short and J 9 bases short, with 16 bases between. Germline CDR1 reads LGHNA; CDR2 reads YNFKEQ. CDR3 length equals 15 residues. The chain's CDR3 is CASSQDFIRAGTQYF. The CDR3 region has the DNA TGTGCCAGCAGCCAAGATTTCATAAGGGCCGGGACGCAGTATTTT.

The CDR3: CASSLMPAGTNTGELFF. CDR3 DNA: TGTGCCAGCAGCTTAATGCCAGCGGGGACAAACACCGGGGAGCTGTTTTTT. The chain uses TRBV7-3 and TRBJ2-2, with a weak D call TRBD2 (7 bases). Germline V CDR1 and CDR2: SGHTA, FQGTGA. Trimming left V 1 base short and J 2 bases short, with 14 bases between. The CDR3 length is 17 residues.

The chain couples TRBV28 to TRBJ1-2, with D unresolved. The CDR3 length is 12 residues. The V gene's germline CDR1 is MDHEN and CDR2 SYDVKM. The V and J ends lost 6 bases and 0 bases respectively, with 5 bases between them. Written as DNA, the CDR3 is TGTGCCAGCAGGGAAGCTAACTATGGCTACACCTTC. This codes for CASREANYGYTF.

The chain couples TRBV11-2 to TRBJ1-2, with a tentative D call TRBD1 (6 bases). V was trimmed by 0 bases and J by 0 bases, leaving 11 bases between them. Per germline, CDR1 SGHAT and CDR2 FQNNGV. This CDR3 contains 16 residues. The CDR3 DNA is TGTGCCAGCAGCTTAGACCGGGACACTGCTAACTATGGCTACACCTTC. Translating it yields CASSLDRDTANYGYTF.

This clone has just a few counts. The chain links TRBV7-9 to TRBJ2-1; 9 nucleotides line up with TRBD1. Per the germline V gene, CDR1 is SEHNR and CDR2 is FQNEAQ (reference sequence). The CDR3 totals 14 residues. V was clipped by 10 bases and J by 7 bases; unmatched bases: 11. The DNA for the CDR3 is TGTGCCACCAATCACTACAGGGGGCCTAATGAGCAGTTCTTC. Its translation is CATNHYRGPNEQFF.

The chain links TRBV6-1 to TRBJ1-2; the D gene is possibly TRBD1 (6 bases). The CDR3 is 15 residues long. CDR1 and CDR2 from the germline V gene are MNHNS and SASEGT. The germline V and J ends were trimmed by 3 bases and 1 base, with 12 bases remaining between them. The DNA of the CDR3 is TGTGCCAGCAGTGAGAGCAGGGGTCGTAACTATGGCTACACCTTC. Translated: CASSESRGRNYGYTF.

V gene TRBV5-5 combines with J gene TRBJ2-1; 9 bases match TRBD2. Trimming took 3 bases from V and 8 from J; bases not matched to a gene: 12. CDR1 is SGHKS and CDR2 is YYEKEE in the germline V gene (reference sequence). The CDR3 runs to 16 residues. CDR3 DNA sequence: TGTGCCAGCAGCTACCCCAGAGCGGGGGGCGGGGATGAGCAGTTCTTC. Protein: CASSYPRAGGGDEQFF.

This clone was recorded once. The chain employs TRBV5-1 and TRBJ1-1; tentatively, D is TRBD1 (6 bases). The CDR3 extends over 14 amino acids. The V end lost 7 bases, the J end lost 1 base, and 14 bases lay between the germline ends. Germline lookup yields CDR1 SGHRS and CDR2 YFSETQ. The CDR3 is CASRGGGPNTEAFF. Written as DNA, the CDR3 is TGCGCCAGCCGGGGCGGGGGCCCGAACACTGAAGCTTTCTTT.

This clone appeared once. This sequence joins TRBV7-9 and TRBJ1-1, with 8 bases identical to TRBD1. The junction had 1 base not matched to a gene; V was cut back by 4 bases and J by 3 bases. Germline lookup yields CDR1 SEHNR and CDR2 FQNEAQ (reference sequence). This CDR3 is built from 13 residues. CDR3 sequence reads: CASSWTGYTEAFF. The CDR3 coding sequence is TGTGCCAGCAGCTGGACAGGGTACACTGAAGCTTTCTTT.

The chain joins TRBV7-9 to TRBJ2-7; no firm D call. Trimming took off 5 bases at V and 2 bases at J, with 13 bases between the two ends. CDR1 is SEHNR, CDR2 FQNEAQ, per germline (reference sequence). CDR3 length equals 14 residues. The CDR3 DNA sequence: TGTGCCAGCAGCCAGACCCCAAGTCCCTACGAGCAGTACTTC. Its translation is CASSQTPSPYEQYF.

This clone was observed a single time. The chain recombines TRBV6-5 with TRBJ1-2, with 7 bases matching TRBD1. J was trimmed by 7 bases and V by 5 bases; bases with no gene match: 7. The CDR3 sequence is 13 residues long. Germline lookup yields CDR1 MNHEY and CDR2 SVGAGI. This CDR3 reads CASSPQGVGGYTF. CDR3 DNA: TGTGCCAGCAGTCCCCAGGGGGTGGGTGGCTACACCTTC.

The chain combines TRBV5-5 with TRBJ1-2; D unresolved. The V and J ends lost 1 base and 5 bases respectively, with 12 bases between them. CDR3 size: 14 residues. Germline V CDR1 and CDR2: SGHKS, YYEKEE (reference sequence). The CDR3 sequence is CASSLPRVWYGYTF. The DNA of the CDR3 is TGTGCCAGCAGCTTGCCTAGGGTTTGGTATGGCTACACCTTC.

J is TRBJ2-3 and V is TRBV4-1; D perhaps matches TRBD2 (5 bases). This CDR3 is 15 amino acids long. V lost 1 base and J 5 bases, leaving 13 bases between the germline ends. Germline CDR1 reads MGHRA; CDR2 reads YSYEKL. The CDR3 sequence is CASSQVQTRGDTQYF. In DNA form, the CDR3 reads TGCGCCAGCAGCCAAGTCCAGACCCGGGGAGATACGCAGTATTTT.

The rearrangement joins TRBV30 to TRBJ1-1; D is undetermined. CDR1 is GTSNPN, CDR2 SVGIG, per germline (reference sequence). Trimming removed 0 bases from V and 3 bases from J, with 8 bases in between. This CDR3 has 13 amino acids. This CDR3 reads CAWSVQSYTEAFF. DNA for the CDR3: TGTGCCTGGAGTGTACAGAGTTACACTGAAGCTTTCTTT.

The count of this clone is one. The chain's CDR3 is CASSISIGQPQHF. Here the CDR3 DNA reads TGTGCCAGTAGTATTTCGATTGGTCAGCCCCAGCATTTT. The chain carries TRBV19 and TRBJ1-5; no definite D call. Trimming removed 3 bases from V and 6 bases from J, with 9 bases in between. This CDR3 is 13 amino acids long. Per germline, CDR1 LNHDA and CDR2 SQIVND (reference sequence).

V is TRBV4-3 and J is TRBJ2-1; no clear D gene. Germline CDR1 is LGHNA and CDR2 is YSLEER. The V gene lost 0 bases and the J gene lost 3 bases, with 15 bases spanning the gap. The CDR3 loop spans 17 amino acids. The CDR3: CASSQDISRSIYNEQFF. CDR3 sequence (DNA): TGCGCCAGCAGCCAAGACATTTCCAGGAGCATCTACAATGAGCAGTTCTTC.